The T cell receptor beta chain described here comes from a study of shared clonotypes between healthy human individuals. Turning to the study itself: Per donor, three plates held CD4 naive cells, three held CD4 memory, two held CD8 naive and one held CD8 memory. Study results and limitations: Sharing of clonotypes among donors was expected to vary with sequencing depth.

Division of CD4+ cells produced a CD45RA+ naive subset and a CD45RA-negative memory subset. Measured with immunoSEQ multiplex PCR; TCRdb has only the in-frame clones, and not every one. The sample includes around 1,100,000 clones, around three quarters seen only once; the top ten take approximately 0.9%. This clone has just a few counts. The antigen is undetermined. Trimming removed 3 bases from V and 0 bases from J, with 12 bases in between. The CDR3 contains 16 residues. Germline lookup yields CDR1 SNHLY and CDR2 FYNNEI. The rearrangement joins TRBV2 to TRBJ2-4; tentative D call: TRBD2 (5 bases). The sequenced material came from memory CD4+ T cells from PBMCs. Subset given: CD45RA-negative fraction. The receptor's source is a man aged 18-30 years in good health. Some clones in this sample may be carry-over from other donors' samples. The CDR3 coding sequence is TGTGCCAGCAGTGATGGGGAGCGAATAGCCAAAAACATTCAGTACTTC. Residues: CASSDGERIAKNIQYF.